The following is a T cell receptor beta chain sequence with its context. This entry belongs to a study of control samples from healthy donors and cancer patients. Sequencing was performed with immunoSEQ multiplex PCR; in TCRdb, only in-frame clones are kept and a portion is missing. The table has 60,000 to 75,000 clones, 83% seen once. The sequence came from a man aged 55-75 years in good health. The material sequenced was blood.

The CDR3 sequence: CSVAAFGEQYF. The CDR3 nucleotides read TGCAGCGTTGCAGCGTTTGGCGAGCAGTACTTC. The chain recombines TRBV29-1 with TRBJ2-7; D is uncertain. The CDR3 is made up of 11 amino acids. Germline V lookup: CDR1 SQVTM, CDR2 ANQGSEA. Trimming removed 4 bases at V and 6 bases at J, with 10 bases between.